This T cell receptor beta chain was found in a study of T and B cells in COVID-19 patients. Whole-study context: In the active-infection cohort, about 90% of the roughly 20 patients had comorbidities linked to unfavorable COVID-19 outcome.

General study results and limits: Active COVID-19 showed highly clonal TRB repertoires; recovery showed diversity and richness above healthy donors.

TRB rearrangements were amplified by multiplex PCR with BIOMED2 TRB-A/B primers. Each CDR3 protein is one row after TCRdb ran MiXCR on the multiplex PCR reads. The repertoire holds roughly 23,000 distinct CDR3 sequences, with 29% as singletons. A remark on this clonotype: Its antigen is not identified.

V dropped 8 bases and J dropped 6 bases, with 15 bases sitting between them. Germline V gives CDR1 WSHSY, CDR2 SAAADI. The CDR3 totals 13 residues. Each TRB amplification used about 220-500 ng of genomic DNA from blood. V is TRBV10-2 and J is TRBJ2-3, with D perhaps matching TRBD2 (6 bases). Sequencing input: blood. The TCR comes from a human donor who had recovered from COVID-19. The CDR3 sequence: CASRAAGWDTQYF. CDR3 bases: TGCGCCAGCCGGGCAGCGGGTTGGGATACGCAGTATTTT.